This paragraph covers one TCR beta chain sequence. What it recognizes is unknown. The data derive from a study of T-cell memory formation after mild COVID-19. On the study more broadly: Each donor largely had its own TCR clusters. Study-wide points: The study detected some responding clones in pre-infection memory, suggesting cross-reactive memory joined. CD4+ contracting clones were mainly CM and EM; CD8+ ones, EMRA.

V was clipped by 3 bases and J by 4 bases; unmatched bases: 2. The length of the CDR3 is 15 residues. Germline V CDR1 and CDR2: SGHTA, FQGTGA. Libraries for TCRalpha and TCRbeta carried sample barcodes and unique molecular identifiers via 5'RACE. TCRdb re-called the 5' RACE reads with MiXCR, one entry per CDR3 protein. This repertoire shows 350,000 to 500,000 distinct CDR3 sequences, around a quarter found once; its top ten account for about 12%. The TCR comes from an adult woman who had mild COVID-19 (a few samples of this study predate the infection). Cell type and time point are not known. V gene TRBV7-3 combines with J gene TRBJ2-2, with TRBD2 matching 10 bases. Sequences were obtained from PBMCs or a T cell subset sorted from them (not recorded which). This CDR3 is CASSLIAGGTGELFF. DNA of the CDR3: TGTGCCAGCAGCTTGATAGCGGGAGGCACCGGGGAGCTGTTTTTT.